Below are 15 T cell receptor beta chains sequenced from a single sample in a study of control samples from healthy donors and cancer patients. Some clones are missing from TCRdb's copy, which holds only in-frame ones; the method was immunoSEQ multiplex PCR. The sample holds roughly 90,000 clones, 82% seen once. Sequencing used blood. The receptors were gathered from a woman aged 55-69 years in good health.

The genes are TRBV11-2 and TRBJ2-5; D ambiguous. With 4 bases removed from V and 3 bases from J, the gap between germline ends came to 12 bases. This CDR3 has 14 amino acids. Germline V CDR1 and CDR2: SGHAT, FQNNGV. The CDR3 DNA is TGTGCCAGCAGCTGGGCTAGATCCAAAGAGACCCAGTACTTC. Encoded protein: CASSWARSKETQYF.

The genes are TRBV4-3 and TRBJ1-1; 8 positions agree with TRBD1. V shed 3 bases, J shed 5 bases, and the junction held 8 bases outside the gene matches. CDR1 and CDR2 from the germline V gene are LGHNA and YSLEER. The CDR3 is 15 amino acids. DNA of the CDR3: TGCGCCAGCAGCCACTTAGGACAGGGACGGACTGAAGCTTTCTTT. It specifies CASSHLGQGRTEAFF.

This clone has a single count. The V gene is TRBV11-3, the J gene TRBJ2-5; D remains ambiguous. The CDR3 totals 12 residues. In germline, CDR1 is SGHNT, CDR2 YENEEA. V gave up 5 bases and J gave up 4 bases, with 8 bases separating them. CDR3 in DNA: TGTGCCAGCAGCCGACGCGGAGAGACCCAGTACTTC. Its protein is CASSRRGETQYF.

The rearrangement joins TRBV11-2 to TRBJ1-1; TRBD1 might be the D (6 bases). Germline CDR1 and CDR2: SGHAT and FQNNGV. With 7 bases removed from V and 1 base from J, the gap between germline ends came to 16 bases. The CDR3 is 15 residues long. DNA for the CDR3: TGTGCCAGCACCGGGGGGGGCAGCCGGAACACTGAAGCTTTCTTT. Protein: CASTGGGSRNTEAFF. Drawing the rest from reference TRBV11-2 and TRBJ1-1, the complete variable domain is EAGVAQSPRYKIIEKRQSVAFWCNPISGHATLYWYQQILGQGPKLLIQFQNNGVVDDSQLPKDRFSAERLKGVDSTLKIQPAKLEDSAVYLCASTGGGSRNTEAFFGQGTRLTVV.

The CDR3 protein is CASSMGTGETQYF. The DNA of the CDR3 is TGTGCCAGCAGCATGGGGACAGGGGAGACCCAGTACTTC. V is TRBV21-1 and J is TRBJ2-5; the table's D call of TRBD1 was not tested on the DNA. TRBV21-1 is recorded as a pseudogene. This CDR3 has 13 amino acids.

This clone was detected only a few times. V and J are TRBV10-3 and TRBJ2-5; 10 bases are shared with TRBD2. From germline, CDR1 is ENHRY and CDR2 SYGVKD. The CDR3 runs 15 residues. With 3 bases clipped from V and 6 bases from J, the junction kept 7 bases outside the gene matches. The CDR3 sequence is CAISEGTSAAQTQYF. For the CDR3, the DNA is TGTGCCATCAGTGAAGGGACTAGCGCAGCGCAGACCCAGTACTTC.

The chain couples TRBV7-9 to TRBJ2-3, with D tentatively TRBD2 (5 bases). There are 14 residues in the CDR3. Germline V gene sequence: CDR1 SEHNR, CDR2 FQNEAQ (reference sequence). V gave up 5 bases and J gave up 1 base, with 10 bases separating them. The DNA of the CDR3 is TGTGCCAGCAGCCGGACTGGGGGCACAGATACGCAGTATTTT. Translated: CASSRTGGTDTQYF.

This chain uses TRBV2 with TRBJ1-1; 7 nucleotides align to TRBD1. This CDR3 has 13 amino acids. V shed 6 bases, J shed 0 bases, and the junction held 1 base outside the gene matches. Per germline, CDR1 SNHLY and CDR2 FYNNEI. This CDR3 is CASRGQMNTEAFF. In DNA form, the CDR3 reads TGTGCCAGCAGGGGACAGATGAACACTGAAGCTTTCTTT. Together with reference TRBV2 and TRBJ1-1, the CDR3 gives the full variable domain: EPEVTQTPSHQVTQMGQEVILRCVPISNHLYFYWYRQILGQKVEFLVSFYNNEISEKSEIFDDQFSVERPDGSNFTLKIRSTKLEDSAMYFCASRGQMNTEAFFGQGTRLTVV.

This clone has just one count. The chain employs TRBV5-1 and TRBJ2-2; no firm D call. V lost 4 bases and J lost 0, with 10 bases in between. The CDR3 consists of 15 residues. The V gene's germline CDR1 is SGHRS and CDR2 YFSETQ. For the CDR3, the DNA is TGCGCCAGCAGCCCCCTCGACACGAACACCGGGGAGCTGTTTTTT. Protein: CASSPLDTNTGELFF.

The chain employs TRBV7-8 and TRBJ2-2, with a weak D call TRBD1 (5 bases). Trimming cost V 5 bases and J 5 bases, with 6 bases left between them. The CDR3 totals 12 residues. Germline CDR1 is SGHVS and CDR2 is FQNEAQ. CDR3 nucleotides: TGTGCCAGCAGCGGACAAACCGGGGAGCTGTTTTTT. Protein product: CASSGQTGELFF. Full variable domain (remainder filled in from reference TRBV7-8 and TRBJ2-2): GAGVSQSPRYKVAKRGQDVALRCDPISGHVSLFWYQQALGQGPEFLTYFQNEAQLDKSGLPSDRFFAERPEGSVSTLKIQRTQQEDSAVYLCASSGQTGELFFGEGSRLTVL.

V is TRBV7-9 and J is TRBJ1-2; weak D call: TRBD1 (6 bases). CDR3 size: 14 residues. V was cut by 5 bases and J by 6 bases, with 16 bases left in between. Germline lookup yields CDR1 SEHNR and CDR2 FQNEAQ (reference sequence). CDR3 in amino acids: CASSQLGGGDGYTF. CDR3 nucleotide sequence: TGTGCCAGCAGCCAACTAGGGGGAGGAGATGGCTACACCTTC.

The chain couples TRBV12-5 to TRBJ2-1, with D uncertain. This CDR3 has 15 residues. Trimming removed 6 bases at V and 5 bases at J, with 17 bases between. The germline V gene encodes CDR1 LGHNT and CDR2 FRNRAP. The CDR3 region has the DNA TGTGCTAGTGGGAATCCCCGGGCAGAGAACAATGAGCAGTTCTTC. Translating gives CASGNPRAENNEQFF.

The rearrangement links TRBV12-3 or TRBV12-4 to TRBJ2-2; D remains ambiguous. The CDR3 runs to 13 residues. Between the trimmed V and J ends, which lost 6 bases and 5 bases, there was a span of 10 bases. The CDR3 here is CASRSWPTGELFF. The DNA for the CDR3 is TGTGCCAGCAGATCCTGGCCGACCGGGGAGCTGTTTTTT.

The DNA for the CDR3 is TGTGCCAGCAGTGACGAAAAGGGGGCGTCTGGTGAGCAGTTCTTC. As protein: CASSDEKGASGEQFF. J is TRBJ2-1 and V is TRBV27; TRBD1 matches at 7 bases. J was trimmed by 9 bases and V by 5 bases; bases with no gene match: 13. Per the germline V gene, CDR1 is MNHEY and CDR2 is SMNVEV (reference sequence). The CDR3 covers 15 residues.

This chain links TRBV19 with TRBJ1-1, with D unresolved. This CDR3 has 14 residues. CDR1 LNHDA and CDR2 SQIVND come from the germline V gene (reference sequence). Between the trimmed V and J ends, which lost 5 bases and 1 base, there was a span of 11 bases. In DNA, the CDR3 is TGTGCCAGTAGTTCGATGACCGGGAACACTGAAGCTTTCTTT. Its translation: CASSSMTGNTEAFF.